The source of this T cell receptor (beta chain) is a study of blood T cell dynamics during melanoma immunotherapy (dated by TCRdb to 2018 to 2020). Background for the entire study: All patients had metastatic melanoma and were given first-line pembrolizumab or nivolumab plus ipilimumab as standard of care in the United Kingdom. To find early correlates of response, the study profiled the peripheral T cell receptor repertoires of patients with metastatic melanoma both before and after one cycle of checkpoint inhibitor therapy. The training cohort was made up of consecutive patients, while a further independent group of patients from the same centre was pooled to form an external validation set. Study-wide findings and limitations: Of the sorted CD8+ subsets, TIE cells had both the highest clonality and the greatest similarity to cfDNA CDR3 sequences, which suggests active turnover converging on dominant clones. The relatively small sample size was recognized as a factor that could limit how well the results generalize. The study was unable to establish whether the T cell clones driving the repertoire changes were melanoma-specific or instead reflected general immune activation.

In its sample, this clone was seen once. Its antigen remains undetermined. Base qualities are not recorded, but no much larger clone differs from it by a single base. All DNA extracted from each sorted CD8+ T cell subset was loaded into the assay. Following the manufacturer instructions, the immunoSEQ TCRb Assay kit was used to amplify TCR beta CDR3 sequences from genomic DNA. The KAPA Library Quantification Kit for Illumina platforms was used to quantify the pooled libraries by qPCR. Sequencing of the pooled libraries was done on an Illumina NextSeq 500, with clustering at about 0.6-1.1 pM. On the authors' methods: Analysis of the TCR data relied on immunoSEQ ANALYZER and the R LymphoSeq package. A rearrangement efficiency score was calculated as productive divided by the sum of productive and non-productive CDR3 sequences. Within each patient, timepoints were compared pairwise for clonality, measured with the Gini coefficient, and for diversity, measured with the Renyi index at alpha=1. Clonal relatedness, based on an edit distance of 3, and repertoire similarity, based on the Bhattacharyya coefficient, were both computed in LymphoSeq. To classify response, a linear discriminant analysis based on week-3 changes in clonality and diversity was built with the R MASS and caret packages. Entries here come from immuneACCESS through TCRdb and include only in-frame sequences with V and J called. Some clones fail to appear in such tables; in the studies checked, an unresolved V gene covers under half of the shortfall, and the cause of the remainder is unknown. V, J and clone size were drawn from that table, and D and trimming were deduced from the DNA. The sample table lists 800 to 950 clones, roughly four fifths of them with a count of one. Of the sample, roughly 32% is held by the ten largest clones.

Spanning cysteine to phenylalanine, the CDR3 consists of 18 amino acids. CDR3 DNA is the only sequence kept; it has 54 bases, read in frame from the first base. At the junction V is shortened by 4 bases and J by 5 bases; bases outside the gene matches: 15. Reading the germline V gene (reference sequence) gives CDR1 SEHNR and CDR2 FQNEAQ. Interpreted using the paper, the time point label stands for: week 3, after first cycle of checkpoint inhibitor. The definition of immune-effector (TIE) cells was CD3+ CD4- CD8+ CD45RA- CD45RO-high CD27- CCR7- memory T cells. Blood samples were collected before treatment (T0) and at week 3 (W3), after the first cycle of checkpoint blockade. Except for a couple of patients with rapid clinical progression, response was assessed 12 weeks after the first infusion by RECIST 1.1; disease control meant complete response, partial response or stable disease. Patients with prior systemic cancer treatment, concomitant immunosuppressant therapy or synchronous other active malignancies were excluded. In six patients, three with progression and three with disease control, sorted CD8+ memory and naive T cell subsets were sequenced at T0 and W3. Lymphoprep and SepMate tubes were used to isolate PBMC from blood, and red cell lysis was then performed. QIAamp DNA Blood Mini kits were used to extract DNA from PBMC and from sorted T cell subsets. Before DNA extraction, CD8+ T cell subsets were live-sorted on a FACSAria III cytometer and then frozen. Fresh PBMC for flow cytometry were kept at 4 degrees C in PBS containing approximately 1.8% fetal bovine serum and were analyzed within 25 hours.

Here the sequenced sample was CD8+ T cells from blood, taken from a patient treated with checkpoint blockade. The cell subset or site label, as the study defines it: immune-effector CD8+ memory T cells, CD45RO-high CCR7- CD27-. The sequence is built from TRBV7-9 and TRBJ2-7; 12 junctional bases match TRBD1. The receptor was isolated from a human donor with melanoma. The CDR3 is CASSSGTGGAGGFHEQYF. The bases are TGTGCCAGCAGCTCGGGGACAGGGGGCGCGGGAGGGTTCCACGAGCAGTACTTC. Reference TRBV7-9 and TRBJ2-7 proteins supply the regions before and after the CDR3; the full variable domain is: DTGVSQNPRHKITKRGQNVTFRCDPISEHNRLYWYRQTLGQGPEFLTYFQNEAQLEKSRLLSDRFSAERPKGSFSTLEIQRTEQGDSAMYLCASSSGTGGAGGFHEQYFGPGTRLTVT.